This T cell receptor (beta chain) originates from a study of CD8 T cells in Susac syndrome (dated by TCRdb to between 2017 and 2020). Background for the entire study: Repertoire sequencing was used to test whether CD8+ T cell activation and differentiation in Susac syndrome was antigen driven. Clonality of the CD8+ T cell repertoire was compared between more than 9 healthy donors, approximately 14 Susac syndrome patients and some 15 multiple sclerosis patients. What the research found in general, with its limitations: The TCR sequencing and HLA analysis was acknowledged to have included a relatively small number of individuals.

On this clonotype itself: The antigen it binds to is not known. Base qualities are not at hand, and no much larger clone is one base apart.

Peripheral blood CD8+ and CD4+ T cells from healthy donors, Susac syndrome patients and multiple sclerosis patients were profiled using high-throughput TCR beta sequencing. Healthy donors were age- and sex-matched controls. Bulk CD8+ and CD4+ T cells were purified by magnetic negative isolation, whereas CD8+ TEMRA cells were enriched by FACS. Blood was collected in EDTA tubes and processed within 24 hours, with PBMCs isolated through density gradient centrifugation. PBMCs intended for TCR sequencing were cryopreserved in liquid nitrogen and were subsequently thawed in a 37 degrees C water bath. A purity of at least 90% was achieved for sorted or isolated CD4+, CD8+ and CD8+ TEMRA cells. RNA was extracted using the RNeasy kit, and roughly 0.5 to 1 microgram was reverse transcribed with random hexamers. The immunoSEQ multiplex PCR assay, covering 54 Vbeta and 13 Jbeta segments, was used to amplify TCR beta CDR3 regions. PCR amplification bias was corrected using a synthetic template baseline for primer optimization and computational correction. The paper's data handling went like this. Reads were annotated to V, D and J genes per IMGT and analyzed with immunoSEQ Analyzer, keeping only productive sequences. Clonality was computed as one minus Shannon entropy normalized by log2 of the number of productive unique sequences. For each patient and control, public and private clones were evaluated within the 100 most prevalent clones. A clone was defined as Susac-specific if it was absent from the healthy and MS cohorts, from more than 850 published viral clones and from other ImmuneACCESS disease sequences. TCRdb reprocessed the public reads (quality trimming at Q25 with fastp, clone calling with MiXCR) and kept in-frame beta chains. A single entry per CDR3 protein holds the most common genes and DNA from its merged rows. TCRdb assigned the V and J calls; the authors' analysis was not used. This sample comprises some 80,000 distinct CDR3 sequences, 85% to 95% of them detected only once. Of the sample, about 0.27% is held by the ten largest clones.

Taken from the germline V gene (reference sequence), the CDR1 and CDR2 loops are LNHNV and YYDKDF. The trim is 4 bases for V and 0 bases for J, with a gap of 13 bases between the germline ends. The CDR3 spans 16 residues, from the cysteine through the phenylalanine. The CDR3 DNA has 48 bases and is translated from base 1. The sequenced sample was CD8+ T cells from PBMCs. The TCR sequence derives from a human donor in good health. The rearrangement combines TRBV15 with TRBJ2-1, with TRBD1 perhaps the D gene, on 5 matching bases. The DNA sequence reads TGTGCCACCAGCATAGTGGGGCAATCCTCCTACAATGAGCAGTTCTTC. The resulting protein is CATSIVGQSSYNEQFF.